Shown below are 18 T cell receptor beta chains from a single sample sequenced in a study of blood T cell repertoires in COVID-19. The table came from immunoSEQ multiplex PCR; TCRdb's copy has only in-frame clones and leaves some out. The profile shows some 290,000 clones, 85% to 95% of them singletons. The sequenced sample consisted of PBMCs or T cells enriched from blood (not recorded which). The receptors stem from a woman aged 30 to 39 who had been exposed to COVID-19.

The chain carries TRBV3-1 (or the pseudogene TRBV3-2) and TRBJ1-3; D remains ambiguous. V lost 0 bases, J lost 4 bases, and 16 bases lay in between. The length of the CDR3 is 17 residues. Germline V gene sequence: CDR1 LGHDT, CDR2 YNNKEL (reference sequence). The CDR3, as DNA: TGTGCCAGCAGCCAAGAAGGAGGCTGGGGTCGGGGAAACACCATATATTTT. It is translated as CASSQEGGWGRGNTIYF.

The chain has TRBV11-2 and TRBJ1-1; possible D gene TRBD1, 6 bases. The CDR3 covers 14 residues. V dropped 5 bases and J dropped 4 bases, with 14 bases sitting between them. The V gene's germline CDR1 is SGHAT and CDR2 FQNNGV. The CDR3 loop reads CASSPQGRATEAFF. CDR3 nucleotide sequence: TGTGCCAGCAGCCCCCAGGGGAGGGCCACTGAAGCTTTCTTT.

The V call is TRBV5-5, the J call TRBJ1-1, with TRBD1 matching over 7 bases. The germline V gene encodes CDR1 SGHKS and CDR2 YYEKEE (reference sequence). The CDR3 totals 15 residues. Trimming took 2 bases from V and 0 from J; bases not matched to a gene: 4. The CDR3 sequence is CASSLYRGVNTEAFF. CDR3 in DNA: TGTGCCAGCAGCTTATACAGGGGAGTGAACACTGAAGCTTTCTTT.

This chain uses TRBV12-3 or TRBV12-4 with TRBJ2-1; 12 positions agree with TRBD2. The CDR3 sequence is 13 residues long. With 6 bases clipped from V and 10 bases from J, the junction kept 4 bases outside the gene matches. The CDR3 here is CASRLAGGGEQFF. In DNA, the CDR3 is TGTGCCAGCAGACTAGCGGGGGGAGGCGAGCAGTTCTTC.

The V gene is TRBV1, the J gene TRBJ1-6; TRBD1 is the table's D call, not checked against the DNA. TRBV1 is noted as a pseudogene. The CDR3 covers 15 residues. CDR3 region: CTSSQASGGNSPLHF. CDR3 coding DNA: TGCACCAGCAGCCAGGCCTCAGGGGGGAATTCACCCCTCCACTTT.

In DNA, the CDR3 is TGCGCCAGCAACAGGGCCGTTAACTATGGCTACACCTTC. It is translated as CASNRAVNYGYTF. V and J are TRBV23-1 and TRBJ1-2; the D gene is possibly TRBD1 (6 bases). TRBV23-1 is an ORF for which the function is uncertain. V gave up 7 bases and J gave up 1 base, with 10 bases separating them. CDR3 length equals 13 residues.

This chain links TRBV7-9 with TRBJ2-5; 15 bases are shared with TRBD2. The CDR3 loop spans 18 amino acids. Germline assignment: CDR1 SEHNR and CDR2 FQNEAQ (reference sequence). After removal of 5 bases from V and 7 bases from J, the junction contained 14 bases not matched to a gene. As DNA, the CDR3 is TGTGCCAGCAGCCGTAAGGGACTAGCGGGGGGACAGGTCCGGACCCAGTACTTC. Encoded protein: CASSRKGLAGGQVRTQYF.

The gene calls are TRBV2 and TRBJ1-3; D possibly corresponds to TRBD1 (5 bases). Trimming took 6 bases from V and 7 from J, leaving 22 bases between them. CDR3 size: 16 residues. Germline CDR1 reads SNHLY; CDR2 reads FYNNEI. The CDR3 DNA reads TGTGCCAGCAGCCGAGTCGCGGGGAAGGGGTTGAACACCATATATTTT. Residues: CASSRVAGKGLNTIYF.

This clone has a handful of counts. V usage is TRBV29-1 and J usage is TRBJ1-1, with TRBD1 identical over 7 bases. J gave up 5 bases and V 5 bases, and 5 bases lay outside the gene matches. CDR3 size: 12 residues. Germline-derived CDR1 and CDR2 are SQVTM and ANQGSEA. CDR3 sequence reads: CSVRQGGTEAFF. In nucleotides, the CDR3 is TGCAGCGTTCGACAGGGTGGGACTGAAGCTTTCTTT.

The chain is built from TRBV19 and TRBJ1-2; a possible D gene is TRBD1 (5 bases). The CDR3 contains 13 residues. Trimming took 7 bases from V and 7 from J, leaving 16 bases between them. Germline V gene sequence: CDR1 LNHDA, CDR2 SQIVND (reference sequence). The CDR3 is CASTMGGASGYTF. CDR3 DNA sequence: TGTGCCAGTACCATGGGAGGGGCAAGTGGCTACACCTTC.

This sequence joins TRBV27 and TRBJ1-2; 8 nucleotides agree with TRBD1. V shed 4 bases, J shed 13 bases, and the junction held 8 bases outside the gene matches. The CDR3 is made up of 12 amino acids. Germline assignment: CDR1 MNHEY and CDR2 SMNVEV (reference sequence). The CDR3 DNA sequence: TGTGCCAGCAGTTCCCAGGACAGGGCCATCACCTTC. The encoded protein is CASSSQDRAITF.

The genes are TRBV4-3 and TRBJ1-2; no reliable D call. The CDR3 totals 17 residues. V was shortened by 0 bases and J by 0 bases, with 14 bases between the two germline ends. The V gene's germline CDR1 is LGHNA and CDR2 YSLEER. This CDR3 is CASSQDMASESNYGYTF. The CDR3 nucleotides read TGCGCCAGCAGCCAAGACATGGCGTCGGAGTCTAACTATGGCTACACCTTC.

The gene calls are TRBV15 and TRBJ1-2, with TRBD1 identical over 10 bases. The CDR3 loop spans 14 amino acids. The junction had 5 bases not matched to a gene; V was cut back by 2 bases and J by 8 bases. Looked up from germline, CDR1 is LNHNV and CDR2 is YYDKDF (reference sequence). Here the CDR3 reads CATSRSGQGRGYTF. DNA of the CDR3: TGTGCCACCAGCAGATCGGGACAGGGGAGGGGCTACACCTTC.

V and J are TRBV11-1 and TRBJ2-7, with D unresolved. CDR3 length: 15 residues. CDR1 and CDR2 (germline): SGHAT, FQDESV (reference sequence). V was clipped by 2 bases and J by 0 bases, with 11 bases between them. CDR3 protein: CASSLPGMRSYEQYF. The CDR3 nucleotides are TGTGCCAGCAGCTTACCAGGCATGCGCTCCTACGAGCAGTACTTC.

The CDR3 loop reads CASSPPTGRGYGYTF. The DNA of the CDR3 is TGTGCCAGCTCACCACCTACAGGGCGAGGCTATGGCTACACCTTC. V and J are TRBV18 and TRBJ1-2; weak D call: TRBD1 (6 bases). This CDR3 spans 15 amino acids. Trimming pared 0 bases from V and 4 bases from J, leaving 12 bases between. CDR1 KGHSH and CDR2 LQKENI come from the germline V gene. Using reference TRBV18 and TRBJ1-2 for the parts outside the CDR3, the full variable domain is NAGVMQNPRHLVRRRGQEARLRCSPMKGHSHVYWYRQLPEEGLKFMVYLQKENIIDESGMPKERFSAEFPKEGPSILRIQQVVRGDSAAYFCASSPPTGRGYGYTFGSGTRLTVV.

V and J are TRBV10-3 and TRBJ2-1; 10 nucleotides match TRBD2. This CDR3 spans 15 amino acids. Germline V gene sequence: CDR1 ENHRY, CDR2 SYGVKD. The V and J ends lost 4 bases and 4 bases, in that order; junction bases with no gene match: 4. The CDR3 reads CAISGSGGEYNEQFF. The CDR3 DNA follows: TGTGCCATCAGTGGGAGCGGGGGGGAGTACAATGAGCAGTTCTTC.

This chain joins TRBV19 and TRBJ2-7, with 8 bases identical to TRBD1. The junction had 7 bases not matched to a gene; V was cut back by 5 bases and J by 1 base. CDR1 and CDR2 (germline): LNHDA, SQIVND (reference sequence). CDR3 length equals 15 residues. The CDR3 DNA reads TGTGCCAGTAGTTCAGGGGGCTCCCTTTCCTACGAGCAGTACTTC. As protein: CASSSGGSLSYEQYF.

This chain links TRBV5-4 with TRBJ1-2, with D unclear. The ends were cut back, 0 bases at V and 4 bases at J, with 13 bases in the middle. The CDR3 is made up of 15 amino acids. Germline lookup yields CDR1 SGHNT and CDR2 YYREEE (reference sequence). The chain's CDR3 is CASSLVQPPSYGYTF. The CDR3 nucleotides are TGTGCCAGCAGCTTGGTACAGCCACCCTCCTATGGCTACACCTTC.